These 10 T cell receptor beta chains were sequenced from one sample in a study of Graves' ophthalmopathy and Graves' hyperthyroidism. Amplifying from RNA transcripts, the study obtained TCR beta CDR3 regions. Amplification began with first-round RT-PCR using HTBI primers, then second-round multiplex PCR was performed. In TCRdb, the multiplex PCR reads were re-called with MiXCR into one record per CDR3 protein. The sample lists 170,000 or so distinct CDR3 sequences, 30% to 45% occurring once. The sample comprised peripheral blood. Receptor source: a woman in her 40s with Graves' ophthalmopathy.

This clonotype was recorded many times. V usage is TRBV6-2 or TRBV6-3 and J usage is TRBJ2-5, with D tentatively TRBD1 (6 bases). Germline loops: CDR1 MNHEY, CDR2 SVGEGT. V dropped 5 bases and J dropped 6 bases, with 19 bases sitting between them. This CDR3 region has 15 residues. CDR3 loop: CASSPHRERPQTQYF. The CDR3 coding sequence is TGTGCCAGCAGTCCCCACAGGGAACGACCCCAGACCCAGTACTTC.

This clonotype was counted ten times or more. V is TRBV11-2 and J is TRBJ2-5; 8 positions match TRBD2. Trimming removed 8 bases from V and 5 bases from J; junction bases left unmatched: 13. This CDR3 has 15 residues. The germline V gene encodes CDR1 SGHAT and CDR2 FQNNGV. This CDR3 is CASVLTAGVGETQYF. The CDR3, as DNA: TGTGCCAGCGTACTAACAGCGGGAGTGGGGGAGACCCAGTACTTC.

This clonotype was detected many times. The rearrangement links TRBV3-1 to TRBJ2-7, with no clear D. The germline V and J ends were trimmed by 0 bases and 7 bases, with 13 bases remaining between them. Germline CDR1 reads LGHDT; CDR2 reads YNNKEL (reference sequence). The CDR3 is made up of 14 amino acids. CDR3 sequence reads: CASSQEHRNLEQYF. DNA of the CDR3: TGTGCCAGCAGCCAAGAACATCGGAACCTTGAGCAGTACTTC.

This clonotype was seen ten or more times. This chain connects TRBV29-1 to TRBJ2-5; tentatively, D is TRBD2 (5 bases). V was trimmed by 3 bases and J by 4 bases, leaving 15 bases between them. From germline, CDR1 is SQVTM and CDR2 ANQGSEA. This CDR3 has 14 amino acids. CDR3 nucleotide sequence: TGCAGCGTTGAGAGTGGGAGTGGAATAGAGACCCAGTACTTC. It codes for CSVESGSGIETQYF. The full variable domain, its missing parts supplied by reference TRBV29-1 and TRBJ2-5, is SAVISQKPSRDICQRGTSLTIQCQVDSQVTMMFWYRQQPGQSLTLIATANQGSEATYESGFVIDKFPISRPNLTFSTLTVSNMSPEDSSIYLCSVESGSGIETQYFGPGTRLLVL.

This clonotype appeared many times. The gene calls are TRBV7-2 and TRBJ2-7; TRBD1 might be the D (5 bases). The germline V gene has CDR1 SGHTA and CDR2 FQGNSA. Trimming shortened V by 5 bases and J by 1 base, and 12 bases separated the two germline ends. The CDR3 extends over 14 amino acids. CDR3: CASSPQTDSYEQYF. The CDR3 DNA reads TGTGCCAGCAGCCCTCAGACAGATTCCTACGAGCAGTACTTC.

This clonotype was counted many times. This rearrangement joins TRBV20-1 to TRBJ1-6; D gene uncertain. The germline V gene encodes CDR1 DFQATT and CDR2 SNEGSKA (reference sequence). V gave up 3 bases and J gave up 7 bases, with 7 bases separating them. The CDR3 extends over 12 amino acids. CDR3 sequence (DNA): TGCAGTGCTAGCCTTAAAAATTCACCCCTCCACTTT. It specifies CSASLKNSPLHF.

This clonotype was observed once. The CDR3 protein is CASSDTQTDSGYGYTF. The DNA for the CDR3 is TGTGCCAGCAGTGACACACAGACAGACTCAGGATATGGCTACACCTTC. The chain recombines TRBV6-4 with TRBJ1-2; tentative D call: TRBD1 (5 bases). The CDR3 is 16 residues long. Trimming left V 2 bases short and J 5 bases short, with 18 bases between. CDR1 MRHNA and CDR2 SNTAGT come from the germline V gene.

Ten or more counts support this clonotype. The chain has TRBV20-1 and TRBJ2-5, with a possible D match to TRBD1 (5 bases). Deletions cut 6 bases from V and 4 bases from J, with 12 bases between. The CDR3 has 12 amino acids. The germline CDR1 and CDR2 sequences are DFQATT and SNEGSKA (reference sequence). DNA for the CDR3: TGCAGTGCCAGCATAGGGGCAGAGACCCAGTACTTC. Protein product: CSASIGAETQYF.

This clonotype appeared many times. V usage is TRBV28 and J usage is TRBJ1-1; 11 bases match TRBD1. This CDR3 comprises 14 residues. Trimming at V came to 1 base and at J to 11 bases, leaving 6 bases not matched to a gene. Germline CDR1 and CDR2: MDHEN and SYDVKM. The CDR3 reads CASSLSGTGGFAFF. CDR3 sequence (DNA): TGTGCCAGCAGTTTATCCGGGACAGGGGGTTTCGCTTTCTTT.

The rearrangement joins TRBV30 to TRBJ1-2, with D unresolved. Trimming removed 4 bases from V and 0 bases from J, with 9 bases in between. CDR1 GTSNPN and CDR2 SVGIG come from the germline V gene (reference sequence). CDR3 length equals 13 residues. The CDR3 sequence: CAWIRRANYGYTF. The CDR3 DNA reads TGTGCCTGGATTCGGAGGGCTAACTATGGCTACACCTTC.